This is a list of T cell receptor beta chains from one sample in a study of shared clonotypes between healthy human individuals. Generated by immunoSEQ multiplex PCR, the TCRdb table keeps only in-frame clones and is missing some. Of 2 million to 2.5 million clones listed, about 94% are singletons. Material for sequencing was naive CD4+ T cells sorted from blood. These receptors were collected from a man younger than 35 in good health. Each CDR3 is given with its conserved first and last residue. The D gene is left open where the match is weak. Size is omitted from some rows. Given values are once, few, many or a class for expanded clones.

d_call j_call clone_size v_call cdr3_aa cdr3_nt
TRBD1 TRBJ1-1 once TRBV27 CASSLSGGTGKAFF TGTGCCAGCAGTTTATCAGGTGGGACAGGGAAAGCTTTCTTT
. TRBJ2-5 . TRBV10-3 CAISESSGLQTQYF TGTGCCATCAGTGAGTCGAGTGGGTTACAGACCCAGTACTTC
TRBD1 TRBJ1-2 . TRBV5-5 CASSVDRGGGYTF TGTGCCAGCAGCGTGGACAGGGGAGGCGGCTACACCTTC
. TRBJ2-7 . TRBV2 CASSASVYEQYF TGTGCCAGCAGTGCTAGCGTGTACGAGCAGTACTTC
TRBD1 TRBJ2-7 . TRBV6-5 CASSSGGRTEEQYF TGTGCCAGCAGTTCAGGGGGCAGAACAGAAGAGCAGTACTTC
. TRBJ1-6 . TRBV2 CASSEEVSYNSPLHF TGTGCCAGCAGTGAAGAGGTCTCCTATAATTCACCCCTCCACTTT
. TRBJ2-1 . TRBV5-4 CASSPLGGSGYEQFF TGTGCCAGCAGCCCATTGGGGGGCTCAGGCTATGAGCAGTTCTTC
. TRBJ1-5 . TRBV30 CAWSLGGGNQPQHF TGTGCCTGGAGTCTTGGGGGAGGCAATCAGCCCCAGCATTTT
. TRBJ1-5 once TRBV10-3 CAISDRGSNQPQHF TGTGCCATCAGTGATAGGGGGAGCAATCAGCCCCAGCATTTT
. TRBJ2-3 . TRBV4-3 CASSQDWRGTDTQYF TGCGCCAGCAGCCAAGATTGGAGGGGAACAGATACGCAGTATTTT
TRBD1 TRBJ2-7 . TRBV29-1 CSFKDRGEQYF TGCAGCTTCAAAGACAGGGGCGAGCAGTACTTC
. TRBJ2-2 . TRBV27 CASSLLIRTGELFF TGTGCCAGCAGTTTACTCATAAGGACCGGGGAGCTGTTTTTT
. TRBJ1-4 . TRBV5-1 CASSLEQNLGEKLFF TGCGCCAGCAGCTTGGAACAGAACTTGGGGGAAAAACTGTTTTTT
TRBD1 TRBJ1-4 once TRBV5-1 CASSHGQGDEKLFF TGCGCCAGCAGCCATGGACAGGGCGATGAAAAACTGTTTTTT
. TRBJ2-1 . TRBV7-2 CASSALRVAEQFF TGTGCCAGCAGCGCCTTGCGGGTGGCGGAGCAGTTCTTC